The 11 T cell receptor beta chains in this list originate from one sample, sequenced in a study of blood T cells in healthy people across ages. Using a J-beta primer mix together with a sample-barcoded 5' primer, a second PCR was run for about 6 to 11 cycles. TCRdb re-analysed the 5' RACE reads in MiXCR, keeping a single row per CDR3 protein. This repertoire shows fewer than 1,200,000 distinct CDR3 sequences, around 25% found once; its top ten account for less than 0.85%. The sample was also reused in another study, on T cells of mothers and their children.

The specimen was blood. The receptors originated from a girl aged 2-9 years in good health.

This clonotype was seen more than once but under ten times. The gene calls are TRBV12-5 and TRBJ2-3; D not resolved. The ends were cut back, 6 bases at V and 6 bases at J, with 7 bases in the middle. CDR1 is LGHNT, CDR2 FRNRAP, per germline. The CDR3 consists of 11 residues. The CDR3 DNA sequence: TGTGCTAGTGGAGATCCTGATACGCAGTATTTT. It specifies CASGDPDTQYF.

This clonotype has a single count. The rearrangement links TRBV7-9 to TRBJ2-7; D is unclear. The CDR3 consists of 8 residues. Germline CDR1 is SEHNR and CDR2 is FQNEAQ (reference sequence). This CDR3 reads CASSPLRV. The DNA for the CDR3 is TGTGCCAGCAGCCCCCTCCGAGTC.

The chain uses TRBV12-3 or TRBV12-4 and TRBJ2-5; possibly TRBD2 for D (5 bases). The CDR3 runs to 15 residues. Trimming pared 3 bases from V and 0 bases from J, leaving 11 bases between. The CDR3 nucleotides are TGTGCCAGCAGTTTGGCACTAGAGTACCAAGAGACCCAGTACTTC. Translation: CASSLALEYQETQYF.

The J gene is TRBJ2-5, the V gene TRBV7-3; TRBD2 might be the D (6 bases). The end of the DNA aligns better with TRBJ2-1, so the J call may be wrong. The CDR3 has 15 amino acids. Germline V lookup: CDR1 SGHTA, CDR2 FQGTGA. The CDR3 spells CASSRLGGGLNEQFF. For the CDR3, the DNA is TGTGCCAGCAGCCGGTTGGGGGGAGGCCTCAATGAGCAGTTCTTC.

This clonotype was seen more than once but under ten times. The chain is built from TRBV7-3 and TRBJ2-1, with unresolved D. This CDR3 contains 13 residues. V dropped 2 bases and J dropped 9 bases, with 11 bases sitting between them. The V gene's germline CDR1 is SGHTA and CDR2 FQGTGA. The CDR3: CASSLLSSGEQFF. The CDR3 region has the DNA TGTGCCAGCAGCTTACTCAGCTCGGGTGAGCAGTTCTTC. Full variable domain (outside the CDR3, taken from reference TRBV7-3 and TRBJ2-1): GAGVSQTPSNKVTEKGKYVELRCDPISGHTALYWYRQSLGQGPEFLIYFQGTGAADDSGLPNDRFFAVRPEGSVSTLKIQRTERGDSAVYLCASSLLSSGEQFFGPGTRLTVL.

CDR3 in DNA: TGCAGCGTTTCCAAGAACGAGCAGTACTTC. Its translation is CSVSKNEQYF. This chain links TRBV29-1 with TRBJ2-7; unclear D gene. The V end lost 5 bases, the J end lost 5 bases, and 7 bases lay between the germline ends. CDR1 is SQVTM, CDR2 ANQGSEA, per germline. This CDR3 region has 10 residues.

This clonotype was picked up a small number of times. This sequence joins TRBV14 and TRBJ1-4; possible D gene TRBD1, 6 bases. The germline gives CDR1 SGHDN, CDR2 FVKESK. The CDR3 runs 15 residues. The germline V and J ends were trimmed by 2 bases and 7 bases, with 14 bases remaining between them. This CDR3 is CASSQTGQRREKLFF. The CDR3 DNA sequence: TGTGCCAGCAGCCAAACCGGACAGAGGCGTGAAAAACTGTTTTTT.

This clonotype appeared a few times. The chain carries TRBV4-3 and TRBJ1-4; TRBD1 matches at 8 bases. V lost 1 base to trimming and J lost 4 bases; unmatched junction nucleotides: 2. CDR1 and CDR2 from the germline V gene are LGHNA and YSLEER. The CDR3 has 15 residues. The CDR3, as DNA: TGCGCCAGCAGCCAAGTAGACAGGGGTAATGAAAAACTGTTTTTT. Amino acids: CASSQVDRGNEKLFF.

CDR3 nucleotide sequence: TGTGCCAGCAGCTGGGGGCTCGCGTTCACCTACGAGCAGTACTTC. Amino acids: CASSWGLAFTYEQYF. This chain uses TRBV5-7 with TRBJ2-7; a weak D match, TRBD1 (6 bases). TRBV5-7 is an ORF; its function is uncertain. Trimming took off 3 bases at V and 2 bases at J, with 15 bases between the two ends. The CDR3 runs to 15 residues.

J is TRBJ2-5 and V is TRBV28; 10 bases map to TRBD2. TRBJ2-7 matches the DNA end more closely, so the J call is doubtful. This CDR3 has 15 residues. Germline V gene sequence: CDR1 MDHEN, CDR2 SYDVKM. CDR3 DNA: TGTGCCAGCAGTCATTCTCTAGCGGGAGTCTACGAGCAGTACTTC. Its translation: CASSHSLAGVYEQYF.

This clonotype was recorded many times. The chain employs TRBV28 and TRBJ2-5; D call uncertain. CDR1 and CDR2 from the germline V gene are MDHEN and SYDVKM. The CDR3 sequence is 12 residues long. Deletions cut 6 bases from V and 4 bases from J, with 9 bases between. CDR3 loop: CASSISGETQYF. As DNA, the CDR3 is TGTGCCAGCAGCATCAGTGGAGAGACCCAGTACTTC.